This is a list of T cell receptor beta chains from one sample in a study of blood T cell repertoires in COVID-19. The data were produced by immunoSEQ multiplex PCR, yet TCRdb's version contains in-frame clones alone and is incomplete. The sample consists of more than 95,000 clones, 69% of them appearing once. Sequences were obtained from peripheral blood. The receptors were sampled from a woman in her seventies with acute or convalescent COVID-19. Each CDR3 is given without its conserved first and last residue. A D gene is named only where the DNA matches it firmly.

J,D,V,CDR3
TRBJ1-5,NA,TRBV6-5,ASASGTSSNQPQH
TRBJ2-7,NA,TRBV10-3,AIGFGHEQY
TRBJ1-4,NA,TRBV4-1,ASSQAKIQGGSNEKLF
TRBJ1-1,TRBD1,TRBV14,ASSPWTGGNTEAF
TRBJ1-1,TRBD1,TRBV6-5,ASSYTQGGLNTEAF
TRBJ2-3,NA,TRBV6-5,ASSSDSLTDTQY
TRBJ1-1,NA,TRBV30,AWSKGVNTEAF
TRBJ1-5,NA,TRBV4-1,ASSQALLPGGSSNQPQH
TRBJ2-7,NA,TRBV11-1,ASSFPDRPYEQY
TRBJ1-2,TRBD1,TRBV14,ASSQALRTGGYGYT
TRBJ1-1,NA,TRBV4-3,ASSQLRDTEAF
TRBJ1-4,NA,TRBV3-1/TRBV3-2,ASSQDRGKLF
TRBJ2-7,NA,TRBV5-1,ASSLGQRDEQY
TRBJ1-1,NA,TRBV7-9,ASSSGTPAVAEAF
TRBJ2-5,NA,TRBV29-1,SVDGTNQETQY
TRBJ1-1,NA,TRBV19,ASSRGGYTEAF
TRBJ1-2,TRBD1,TRBV2,ASSDSTGVSYGYT
TRBJ2-3,TRBD1,TRBV6-1,ASSARTGVRTDTQY
TRBJ2-5,TRBD1,TRBV3-1/TRBV3-2,ASSQAGTGGETQY
TRBJ1-2,NA,TRBV28,ASSLRQGYT
TRBJ1-1,NA,TRBV10-3,AIRGGGWTEAF
TRBJ1-2,TRBD1,TRBV18,ASSLPRTGSYGYT
TRBJ2-2,TRBD2,TRBV9,ASSGAGGTGELF
TRBJ2-2,TRBD1,TRBV19,ASRTRQGTNVGELF
TRBJ2-5,TRBD2,TRBV3-1/TRBV3-2,ASSQGLAGGGETQY
TRBJ2-3,NA,TRBV3-1/TRBV3-2,ASSQELIKTDTQY
TRBJ1-2,NA,TRBV5-4,ASSPYRNYGYT
TRBJ2-3,TRBD1,TRBV7-2,ASSPRDRGIDTQY
TRBJ2-4,TRBD1,TRBV10-2,ASSIGQGRGDIQY
TRBJ2-7,TRBD1,TRBV5-1,ASSSTGSTYEQY
TRBJ1-1,NA,TRBV4-1,ASSHLARGANTEAF
TRBJ2-5,TRBD1,TRBV5-8,ASSLLGQGQETQY
TRBJ2-3,NA,TRBV5-4,ASSLADSLADTQY
TRBJ2-5,NA,TRBV7-3,ASSSGETQY
TRBJ2-3,NA,TRBV20-1,SASPITGASTDTQY
TRBJ2-3,NA,TRBV2,ASRPGQRGTDTQY
TRBJ2-5,TRBD2,TRBV24-1,ATSDSVAGEETQY
TRBJ2-7,TRBD2,TRBV14,ASSQAKPGTSIYEQY
TRBJ2-7,TRBD1,TRBV6-5,ASRLLRDSSYEQY
TRBJ1-5,NA,TRBV30,AWSRSGVSNQPQH
TRBJ2-1,NA,TRBV9,ASSSGASGNEQF
TRBJ2-7,NA,TRBV27,ASSFEGGYEQY
TRBJ2-5,TRBD2,TRBV6-2/TRBV6-3,ASSHPGLAGDDNHY
TRBJ1-4,NA,TRBV5-1,ASSLAAAVATNEKLF
TRBJ1-6,NA,TRBV4-3,ASSPSFLASNSPLH
TRBJ1-5,TRBD1,TRBV6-5,ASSYQDRGYNQPQH
TRBJ1-2,NA,TRBV29-1,SVRGGDYGYT
TRBJ1-2,TRBD1,TRBV5-1,ASSSDGQEYGYT
TRBJ2-1,TRBD2,TRBV6-4,ASSDSAGGYNEQF
TRBJ2-7,NA,TRBV3-1/TRBV3-2,ASSQWRGPHYEQY
TRBJ2-7,TRBD1,TRBV5-1,ASSLGDRGSISYEQY
TRBJ1-1,NA,TRBV29-1,SAGGTSNTEAF
TRBJ2-7,TRBD2,TRBV12-5,ASGLVPQRGGSYEQY
TRBJ1-5,NA,TRBV18,ASSPTGMEPQH
TRBJ2-5,NA,TRBV7-2,ASSLGLLSSLPMETQY
TRBJ2-5,NA,TRBV9,ASSVSQGQETQY
TRBJ1-1,NA,TRBV23-1,ASSQSRILKAF
TRBJ2-2,NA,TRBV12-3/TRBV12-4,ASSFRNTGELF
TRBJ2-1,TRBD1,TRBV14,ASSQEGGTGSNEQF
TRBJ2-7,TRBD2,TRBV7-6,ASSLTAGDDYEQY